The sequence of this TCR beta chain was determined in a study of shared clonotypes between healthy human individuals. Clones were read by immunoSEQ multiplex PCR, and TCRdb kept only the in-frame ones, dropping some. The sample includes some 500,000 clones, 96% of them seen just once. Points on this clone: The antigen remains unidentified.

Healthy HIV-negative adults without recent acute infections or vaccinations served as donors. Findings of the study overall: Exclusively blood specimens were collected; tissue repertoires likely differ.

The TCR sequence derives from a woman in her thirties in good health. The sample consisted of naive CD4+ T cells sorted from blood. Specified subset: CD45RA+ positively selected.

The CDR3 here is CASMQTGGKTYEQYF. The CDR3 coding sequence is TGTGCCAGCATGCAAACGGGTGGGAAGACCTACGAGCAGTACTTC. The chain joins TRBV7-9 to TRBJ2-7; D ambiguous. The CDR3 is made up of 15 amino acids. Trimming took 7 bases from V and 2 from J, leaving 18 bases between them. Germline-derived CDR1 and CDR2 are SEHNR and FQNEAQ (reference sequence).